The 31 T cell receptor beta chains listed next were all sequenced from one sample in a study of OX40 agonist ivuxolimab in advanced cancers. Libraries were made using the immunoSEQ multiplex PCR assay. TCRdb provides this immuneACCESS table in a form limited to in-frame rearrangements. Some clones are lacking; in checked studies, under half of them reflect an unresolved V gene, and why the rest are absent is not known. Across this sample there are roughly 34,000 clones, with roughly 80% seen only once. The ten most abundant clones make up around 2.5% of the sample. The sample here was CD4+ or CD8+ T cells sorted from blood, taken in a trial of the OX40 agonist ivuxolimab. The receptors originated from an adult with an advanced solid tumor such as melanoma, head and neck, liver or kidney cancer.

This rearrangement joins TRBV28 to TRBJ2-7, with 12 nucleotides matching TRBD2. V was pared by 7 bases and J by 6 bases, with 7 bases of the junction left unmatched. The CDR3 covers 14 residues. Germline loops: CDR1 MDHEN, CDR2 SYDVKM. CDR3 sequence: CASTSQTSGGEQYF. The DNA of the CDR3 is TGTGCCAGCACCAGTCAGACTAGCGGGGGCGAGCAGTACTTC.

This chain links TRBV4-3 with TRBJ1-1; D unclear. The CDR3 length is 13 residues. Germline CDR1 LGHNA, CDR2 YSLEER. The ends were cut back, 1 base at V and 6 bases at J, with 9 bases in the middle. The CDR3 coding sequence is TGCGCCAGCAGCCAAGGCCTGCCGGCTGAAGCTTTCTTT. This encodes CASSQGLPAEAFF.

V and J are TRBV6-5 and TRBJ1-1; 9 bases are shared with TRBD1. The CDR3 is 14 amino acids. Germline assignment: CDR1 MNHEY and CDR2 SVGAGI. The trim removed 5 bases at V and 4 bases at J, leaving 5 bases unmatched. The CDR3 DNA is TGTGCCAGCAGTCAGGACAGGGGAGGCACTGAAGCTTTCTTT. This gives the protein CASSQDRGGTEAFF.

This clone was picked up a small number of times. This CDR3 is CSVEWAVNAKNIQYF. The CDR3 DNA reads TGCAGCGTTGAGTGGGCAGTTAACGCCAAAAACATTCAGTACTTC. V and J are TRBV29-1 and TRBJ2-4; D remains ambiguous. The CDR3 consists of 15 residues. The V gene lost 3 bases and the J gene lost 1 base, with 13 bases spanning the gap. Germline loops: CDR1 SQVTM, CDR2 ANQGSEA.

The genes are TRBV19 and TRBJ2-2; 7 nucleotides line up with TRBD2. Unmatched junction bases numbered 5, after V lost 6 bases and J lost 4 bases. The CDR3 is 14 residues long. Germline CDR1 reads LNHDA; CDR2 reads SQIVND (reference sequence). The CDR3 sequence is CASRGVAGTGELFF. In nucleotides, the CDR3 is TGTGCCAGTAGAGGGGTAGCGGGCACCGGGGAGCTGTTTTTT.

The DNA of the CDR3 is TGCGCCAGCAGCCCTCGTCATCAGGCAACTAATGAAAAACTGTTTTTT. Its protein product is CASSPRHQATNEKLFF. The chain recombines TRBV5-1 with TRBJ1-4; D is uncertain. Germline V lookup: CDR1 SGHRS, CDR2 YFSETQ. The CDR3 has 16 residues. The germline V and J ends were trimmed by 4 bases and 0 bases, with 13 bases remaining between them.

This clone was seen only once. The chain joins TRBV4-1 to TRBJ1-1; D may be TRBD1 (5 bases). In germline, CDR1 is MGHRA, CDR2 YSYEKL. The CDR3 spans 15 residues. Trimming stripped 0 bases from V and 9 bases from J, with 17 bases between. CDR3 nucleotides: TGCGCCAGCAGCCAAGATTGGACACCACCCCGGAAAGCTTTCTTT. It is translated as CASSQDWTPPRKAFF.

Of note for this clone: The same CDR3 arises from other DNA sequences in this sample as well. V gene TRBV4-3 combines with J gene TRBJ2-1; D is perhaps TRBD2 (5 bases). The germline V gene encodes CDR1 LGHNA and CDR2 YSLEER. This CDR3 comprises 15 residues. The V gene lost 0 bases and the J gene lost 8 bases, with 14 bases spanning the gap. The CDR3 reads CASSQEDRDFDEQFF. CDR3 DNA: TGCGCCAGCAGCCAAGAAGATCGGGATTTCGATGAGCAGTTCTTC.

The CDR3, as DNA: TGCGCCAGCAGCCAAGGTAACTTGGGGGGGAATGAGCAGTTCTTC. Protein product: CASSQGNLGGNEQFF. The J gene is TRBJ2-1, the V gene TRBV4-1; 7 nucleotides line up with TRBD2. J gave up 7 bases and V 1 base, and 7 bases lay outside the gene matches. The length of the CDR3 is 15 residues. Germline CDR1 reads MGHRA; CDR2 reads YSYEKL.

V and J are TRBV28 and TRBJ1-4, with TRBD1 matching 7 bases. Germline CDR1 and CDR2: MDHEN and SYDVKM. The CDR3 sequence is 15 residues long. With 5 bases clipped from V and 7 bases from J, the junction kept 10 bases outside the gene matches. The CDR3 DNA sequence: TGTGCCAGCAGTATAGCGACAGGGCTCGGTGAAAAACTGTTTTTT. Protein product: CASSIATGLGEKLFF.

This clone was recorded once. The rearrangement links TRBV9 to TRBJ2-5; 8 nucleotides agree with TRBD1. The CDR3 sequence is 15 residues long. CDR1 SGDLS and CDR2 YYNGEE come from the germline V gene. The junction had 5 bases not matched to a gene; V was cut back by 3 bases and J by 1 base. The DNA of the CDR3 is TGTGCCAGCAGCGCAGGACAGGGACGCCAAGAGACCCAGTACTTC. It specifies CASSAGQGRQETQYF.

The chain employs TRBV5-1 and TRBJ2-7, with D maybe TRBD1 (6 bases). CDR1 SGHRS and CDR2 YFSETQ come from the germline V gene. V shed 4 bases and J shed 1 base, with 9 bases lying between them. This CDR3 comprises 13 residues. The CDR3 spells CASSQDSSYEQYF. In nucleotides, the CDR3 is TGCGCCAGCAGCCAGGACAGTTCCTACGAGCAGTACTTC.

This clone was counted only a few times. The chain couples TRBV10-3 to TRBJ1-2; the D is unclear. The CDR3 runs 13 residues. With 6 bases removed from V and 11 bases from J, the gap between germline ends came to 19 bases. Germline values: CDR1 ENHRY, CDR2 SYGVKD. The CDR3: CAISGIELMGYTF. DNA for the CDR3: TGTGCCATCAGCGGGATCGAGCTTATGGGATACACCTTC.

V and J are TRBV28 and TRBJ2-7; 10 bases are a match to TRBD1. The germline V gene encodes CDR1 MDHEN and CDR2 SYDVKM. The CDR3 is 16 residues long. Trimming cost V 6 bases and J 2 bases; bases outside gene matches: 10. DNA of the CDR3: TGTGCCAGCAGGCCCGCCCCCGGACAGGGGGCCTACGAGCAGTACTTC. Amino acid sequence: CASRPAPGQGAYEQYF.

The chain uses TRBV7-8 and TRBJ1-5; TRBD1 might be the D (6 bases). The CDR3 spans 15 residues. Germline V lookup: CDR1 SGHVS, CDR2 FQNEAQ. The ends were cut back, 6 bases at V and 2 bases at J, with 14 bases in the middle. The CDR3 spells CASSLQGQGNQPQHF. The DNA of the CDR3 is TGTGCCAGCAGTTTACAGGGACAAGGCAATCAGCCCCAGCATTTT.

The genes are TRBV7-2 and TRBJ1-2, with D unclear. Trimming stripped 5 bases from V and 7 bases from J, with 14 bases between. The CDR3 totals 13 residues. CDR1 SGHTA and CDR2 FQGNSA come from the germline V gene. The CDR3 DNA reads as TGTGCCAGCAGCGCCTCGGGCGGGCGTGGCTACACCTTC. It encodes CASSASGGRGYTF.

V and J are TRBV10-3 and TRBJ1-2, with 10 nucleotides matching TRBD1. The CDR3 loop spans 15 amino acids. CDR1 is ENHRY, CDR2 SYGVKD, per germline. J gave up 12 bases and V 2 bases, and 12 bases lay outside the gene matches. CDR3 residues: CAISETDRGRNGHTF. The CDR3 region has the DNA TGTGCCATCAGTGAGACCGACAGGGGGCGTAACGGCCACACCTTC.

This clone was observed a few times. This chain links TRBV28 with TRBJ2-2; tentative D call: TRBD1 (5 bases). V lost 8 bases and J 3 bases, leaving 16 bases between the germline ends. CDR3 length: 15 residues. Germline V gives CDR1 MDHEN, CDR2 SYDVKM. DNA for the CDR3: TGTGCCAGCGCGAGGTTGCAGGGATACACCGGGGAGCTGTTTTTT. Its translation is CASARLQGYTGELFF.

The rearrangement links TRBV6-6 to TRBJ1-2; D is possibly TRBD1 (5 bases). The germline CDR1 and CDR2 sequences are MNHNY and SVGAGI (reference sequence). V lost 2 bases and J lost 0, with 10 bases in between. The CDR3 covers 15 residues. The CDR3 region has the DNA TGTGCCAGCAGTTACCCAGGGACCTCTAACTATGGCTACACCTTC. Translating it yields CASSYPGTSNYGYTF.

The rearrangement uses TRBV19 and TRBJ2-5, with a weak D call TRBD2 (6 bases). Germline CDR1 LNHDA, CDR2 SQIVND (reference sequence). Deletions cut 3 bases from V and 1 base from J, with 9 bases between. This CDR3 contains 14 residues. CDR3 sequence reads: CASSIYGGQETQYF. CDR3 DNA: TGTGCCAGTAGTATCTACGGGGGCCAAGAGACCCAGTACTTC.

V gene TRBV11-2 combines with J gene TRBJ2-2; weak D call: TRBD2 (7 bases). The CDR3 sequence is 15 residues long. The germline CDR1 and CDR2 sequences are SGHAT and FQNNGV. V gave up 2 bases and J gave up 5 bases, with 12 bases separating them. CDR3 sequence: CASSLSGGLTGELFF. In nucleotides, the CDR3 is TGTGCCAGCAGCTTATCCGGGGGGCTAACCGGGGAGCTGTTTTTT.

CDR3 coding DNA: TGCAGCGTTGATGGTCAGGACAACTATGGCTACACCTTC. As protein: CSVDGQDNYGYTF. The J gene is TRBJ1-2, the V gene TRBV29-1; D ambiguous. V was clipped by 3 bases and J by 2 bases, with 10 bases between them. There are 13 residues in the CDR3. Germline V lookup: CDR1 SQVTM, CDR2 ANQGSEA.

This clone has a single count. The CDR3 region has the DNA TGTGCCAGCAGCCATTACCCAGAAGGGGGAGTTCAGCCCCAGCATTTT. Its protein product is CASSHYPEGGVQPQHF. This chain joins TRBV7-8 and TRBJ1-5, with D possibly being TRBD1 (6 bases). V shed 5 bases and J shed 6 bases, with 20 bases lying between them. The CDR3 length is 16 residues. Germline lookup yields CDR1 SGHVS and CDR2 FQNEAQ.

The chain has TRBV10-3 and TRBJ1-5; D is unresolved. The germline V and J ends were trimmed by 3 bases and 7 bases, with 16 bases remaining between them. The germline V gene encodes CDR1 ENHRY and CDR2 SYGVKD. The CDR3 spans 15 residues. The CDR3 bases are TGTGCCATCAGTGATCAGGAGCTGGGCAGCCAGCCCCAGCATTTT. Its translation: CAISDQELGSQPQHF.

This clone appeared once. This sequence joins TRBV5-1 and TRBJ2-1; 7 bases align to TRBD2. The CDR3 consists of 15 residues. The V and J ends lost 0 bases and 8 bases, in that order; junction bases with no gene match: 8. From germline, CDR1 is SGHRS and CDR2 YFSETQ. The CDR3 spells CASSLGQGGVDEQFF. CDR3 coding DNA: TGCGCCAGCAGCTTGGGGCAGGGAGGGGTCGATGAGCAGTTCTTC.

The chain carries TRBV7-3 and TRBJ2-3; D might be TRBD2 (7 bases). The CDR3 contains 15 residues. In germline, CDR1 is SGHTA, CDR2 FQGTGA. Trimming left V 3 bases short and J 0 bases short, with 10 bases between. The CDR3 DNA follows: TGTGCCAGCAGCTTCCGGGGGGCGAGCACAGATACGCAGTATTTT. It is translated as CASSFRGASTDTQYF.

The CDR3 DNA sequence: TGTGCCAGCAGCCCGGGACTAGCCCTAGCCCAAGAGACCCAGTACTTC. Protein: CASSPGLALAQETQYF. This chain connects TRBV5-4 to TRBJ2-5; TRBD2 agrees at 9 bases. Germline V gene lookup returns CDR1 SGHNT and CDR2 YYREEE (reference sequence). V lost 4 bases, J lost 1 base, and 8 bases stayed unmatched. The CDR3 runs 16 residues.

CDR3 bases: TGTGCCAGCAGTTCATGGGCCAGGGGAAGGACTGAAGCTTTCTTT. Translating gives CASSSWARGRTEAFF. The chain combines TRBV27 with TRBJ1-1; D may be TRBD1 (6 bases). From germline, CDR1 is MNHEY and CDR2 SMNVEV (reference sequence). The CDR3 spans 15 residues. V gave up 4 bases and J gave up 5 bases, with 17 bases separating them.

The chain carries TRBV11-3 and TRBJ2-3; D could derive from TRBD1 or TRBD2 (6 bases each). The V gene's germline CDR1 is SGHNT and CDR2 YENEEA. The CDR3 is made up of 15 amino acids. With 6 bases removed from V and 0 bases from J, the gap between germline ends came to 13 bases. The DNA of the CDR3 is TGTGCCAGCAGTCTAGGGGGGCTAAGCACAGATACGCAGTATTTT. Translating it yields CASSLGGLSTDTQYF.

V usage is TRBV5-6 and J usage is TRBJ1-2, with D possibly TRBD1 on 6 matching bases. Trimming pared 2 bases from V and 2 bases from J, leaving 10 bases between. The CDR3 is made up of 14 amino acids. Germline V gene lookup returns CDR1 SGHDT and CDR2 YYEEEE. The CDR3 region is CASSFTGYNYGYTF. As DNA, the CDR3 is TGTGCCAGCAGCTTCACAGGGTACAACTATGGCTACACCTTC. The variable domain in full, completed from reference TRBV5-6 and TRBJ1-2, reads DAGVTQSPTHLIKTRGQQVTLRCSPKSGHDTVSWYQQALGQGPQFIFQYYEEEERQRGNFPDRFSGHQFPNYSSELNVNALLLGDSALYLCASSFTGYNYGYTFGSGTRLTVV.

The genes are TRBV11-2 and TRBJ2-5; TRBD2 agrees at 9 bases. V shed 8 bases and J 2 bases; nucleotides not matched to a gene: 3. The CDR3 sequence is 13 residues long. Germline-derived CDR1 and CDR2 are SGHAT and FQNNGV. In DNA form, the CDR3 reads TGTGCCAGCGGACTAGCGTCACAAGAGACCCAGTACTTC. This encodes CASGLASQETQYF.